This T cell receptor (beta chain) is drawn from a study of T cell repertoires in cytomegalovirus infection (dated by TCRdb to the late 2010s). In the study overall: Donor HLA type was relevant to the analysis, as public TCR beta signatures indicated carriage of CMV infection together with the matching HLA type. The investigation overall reported the following: In both this cohort and an independent roughly 400-donor cohort, the cumulative frequency of public TCR beta family members distinguished carriers of CMV infection plus the relevant HLA type. The ex vivo response was dominated by HLA-C-restricted CMV-specific TCR beta clonotypes, which also provided the single most frequent clonotype in two of eight donors.

After removal of 5 bases from V and 8 bases from J, the junction retains 11 bases not matched to a gene. The germline V gene (reference sequence) supplies CDR1 MNHNY and CDR2 SVGAGI. Including the terminal cysteine and phenylalanine, the CDR3 comprises 15 residues. Solely the CDR3 DNA is kept, with 45 bases framed from the first base. As for this clonotype: The antigen it binds to is not known. A single base separates this from a much larger clone, so it may be a read error.

The sequencing machine was an Illumina HiSeq 1500. TCRdb cleaned the public reads at Q25 with fastp, built clones with MiXCR and kept in-frame beta chains. Merged by CDR3 protein, the rows form single entries marked with the most common genes and DNA. The sample profile shows some 400,000 distinct CDR3 sequences; under 40% of them were found once. Approximately 13% of the sample belongs to the ten largest clones. Material: PBMCs. The sequence is built from TRBV6-6 and TRBJ1-5, and 8 junction bases match TRBD1. This TCR came from a human donor in good health (CMV status not recorded). Some clones in this sample may be carry-over from other donors' samples. This receptor has the CDR3 CASSAWTGLNKPQHF. In nucleotide form, the sequence is TGTGCCAGCAGTGCCTGGACAGGGCTGAATAAGCCCCAGCATTTT.